This T cell receptor beta chain originates from a study of T cells after yellow fever vaccination. The TCR cDNA carried a universal primer site and UMIs from 5'RACE template switching. TCRdb fed the 5' RACE reads into MiXCR, producing one record per CDR3 protein. The sample consists of 340,000 or so distinct CDR3 sequences, approximately 12% of them appearing once. In germline, CDR1 is LGHNA, CDR2 YNFKEQ. The CDR3 contains 12 residues. In its sample, this clonotype was seen many times. The junction differs from germline at one of its ends, possibly a read error. V usage is TRBV4-2 and J usage is TRBJ1-4; D perhaps matches TRBD1 (5 bases). Sequences were derived from CD4+ T cells sorted from PBMCs, sampled 15 days after the yellow fever booster vaccination. This TCR derives from a man between 18 and 35 years old who received the YFV17D yellow fever vaccine. This CDR3 is CASSQEGEKLFF. CDR3 in DNA: TGCGCCAGCAGCCAAGAGGGGGAAAAACTGTTTTTT.